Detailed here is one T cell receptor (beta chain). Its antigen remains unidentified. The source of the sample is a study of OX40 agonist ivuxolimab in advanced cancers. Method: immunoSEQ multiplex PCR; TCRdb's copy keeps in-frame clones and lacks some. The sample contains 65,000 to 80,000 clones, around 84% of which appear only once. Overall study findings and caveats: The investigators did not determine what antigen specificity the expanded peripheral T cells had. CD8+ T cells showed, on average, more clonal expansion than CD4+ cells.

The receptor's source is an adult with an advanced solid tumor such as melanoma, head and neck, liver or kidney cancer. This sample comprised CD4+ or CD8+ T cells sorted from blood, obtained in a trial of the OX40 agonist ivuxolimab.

The DNA of the CDR3 is TGTGCCTCGAGAGGGACAGGGGGTTACGATGAAAAACTGTTTTTT. Its translation is CASRGTGGYDEKLFF. The chain combines TRBV30 with TRBJ1-4, with 11 bases matching TRBD1. The CDR3 has 15 amino acids. In germline, CDR1 is GTSNPN, CDR2 SVGIG (reference sequence). V dropped 7 bases and J dropped 6; count of bases not matched to a gene: 10.